This TCR beta chain came from a study of blood T cell repertoires in COVID-19. The protocol was immunoSEQ multiplex PCR, while the TCRdb copy is restricted to in-frame clones and leaves out a portion. The data show tens of thousands of clones, more than 70% seen once. This clone has only a few counts. This CDR3 is built from 15 residues. CDR1 is LGHDT, CDR2 YNNKEL, per germline (reference sequence). The V gene lost 1 base and the J gene lost 0 bases, with 10 bases spanning the gap. The sequenced sample consisted of peripheral blood. This TCR was sampled from an older man with active or convalescent COVID-19. The chain combines TRBV3-1 (or the pseudogene TRBV3-2) with TRBJ2-7; D unresolved. The CDR3 sequence is CASSQVRENSYEQYF. CDR3 in DNA: TGTGCCAGCAGCCAAGTGCGCGAGAACTCCTACGAGCAGTACTTC.